These 20 T cell receptor beta chains were all obtained from the same sample, sequenced in a study of blood T cell repertoires in COVID-19. Here immunoSEQ multiplex PCR was the method, and the copy in TCRdb shows in-frame clones only, minus some. The sample consists of some 360,000 clones, almost 90% of them appearing once. The sequenced sample was PBMCs or T cells enriched from blood (not recorded which). All receptors come from a woman in her twenties or thirties who had been exposed to COVID-19.

The chain links TRBV12-3 or TRBV12-4 to TRBJ1-5; maybe TRBD1 (6 bases). V lost 5 bases and J lost 9, with 14 bases in between. The CDR3 spans 13 residues. The CDR3 loop reads CASSPAQGRPQHF. The CDR3 DNA is TGTGCCAGCAGTCCCGCACAGGGCCGGCCCCAGCATTTT.

V is TRBV19 and J is TRBJ2-6; TRBD1 agrees at 8 bases. The CDR3 is 18 residues long. Unmatched junction bases numbered 11, after V lost 6 bases and J lost 1 base. Per the germline V gene, CDR1 is LNHDA and CDR2 is SQIVND (reference sequence). The CDR3 reads CASSRAPGQVSGANVLTF. The CDR3 region has the DNA TGTGCCAGTAGCCGTGCACCGGGACAGGTGTCTGGGGCCAACGTCCTGACTTTC.

The genes are TRBV7-8 and TRBJ2-1; 13 nucleotides agree with TRBD2. Trimming at V came to 3 bases and at J to 7 bases, leaving 6 bases not matched to a gene. This CDR3 comprises 16 residues. Germline lookup yields CDR1 SGHVS and CDR2 FQNEAQ. In DNA, the CDR3 is TGTGCCAGCAGCTTGTTCGGACTAGCGGGAGTTAATGAGCAGTTCTTC. This encodes CASSLFGLAGVNEQFF.

The CDR3 DNA reads as TGCGCCAGCAGCTCGTTATCGGGTAGCGGAGGGGAGTTCTTC. Its translation is CASSSLSGSGGEFF. This chain links TRBV5-1 with TRBJ2-1; D is possibly TRBD2 (6 bases). The CDR3 runs 14 residues. Trimming took 3 bases from V and 14 from J, leaving 21 bases between them. Germline V gene sequence: CDR1 SGHRS, CDR2 YFSETQ. Drawing the rest from reference TRBV5-1 and TRBJ2-1, the complete variable domain is KAGVTQTPRYLIKTRGQQVTLSCSPISGHRSVSWYQQTPGQGLQFLFEYFSETQRNKGNFPGRFSGRQFSNSRSEMNVSTLELGDSALYLCASSSLSGSGGEFFGPGTRLTVL.

The rearrangement links TRBV5-6 to TRBJ2-1; TRBD1 agrees at 7 bases. Germline V gene sequence: CDR1 SGHDT, CDR2 YYEEEE. The V and J ends lost 5 bases and 4 bases, in that order; junction bases with no gene match: 6. The CDR3 sequence is 14 residues long. CDR3 region: CASRPGTVYNEQFF. The CDR3 DNA reads TGTGCCAGCAGGCCCGGGACAGTTTACAATGAGCAGTTCTTC.

This chain uses TRBV30 with TRBJ1-1; D is ambiguous. V was trimmed by 0 bases and J by 8 bases, leaving 7 bases between them. The CDR3 length is 11 residues. Germline CDR1 is GTSNPN and CDR2 is SVGIG (reference sequence). In nucleotides, the CDR3 is TGTGCCTGGAGTGTCGAACAGGAAGCTTTCTTT. This encodes CAWSVEQEAFF.

This clone came up once. V usage is TRBV11-2 and J usage is TRBJ1-2, with D possibly matching TRBD1 (6 bases). V was trimmed by 0 bases and J by 4 bases, leaving 12 bases between them. The length of the CDR3 is 15 residues. Per the germline V gene, CDR1 is SGHAT and CDR2 is FQNNGV. The CDR3 DNA follows: TGTGCCAGCAGCTTAGATGGAGGGGGGGTCTATGGCTACACCTTC. It codes for CASSLDGGGVYGYTF.

This chain joins TRBV7-9 and TRBJ2-2; the match to TRBD1 covers 7 bases. The CDR3 has 16 residues. Trimming cost V 5 bases and J 0 bases; bases outside gene matches: 6. CDR1 is SEHNR and CDR2 is FQNEAQ in the germline V gene (reference sequence). The CDR3 bases are TGTGCCAGCAGCCCATCGGGACAGCCGAACACCGGGGAGCTGTTTTTT. It is translated as CASSPSGQPNTGELFF.

This chain joins TRBV27 and TRBJ1-5; tentatively, D is TRBD1 (6 bases). The CDR3 sequence is 16 residues long. Germline V lookup: CDR1 MNHEY, CDR2 SMNVEV (reference sequence). Trimming removed 5 bases from V and 0 bases from J, with 14 bases in between. In DNA, the CDR3 is TGTGCCAGCAGTCCACGGGACACGTATAGCAATCAGCCCCAGCATTTT. Encoded protein: CASSPRDTYSNQPQHF.

The gene calls are TRBV7-3 and TRBJ2-1, with a possible D match to TRBD2 (5 bases). This CDR3 has 15 amino acids. Per the germline V gene, CDR1 is SGHTA and CDR2 is FQGTGA. The V end was cut by 5 bases, the J end by 4 bases, with 15 bases between. The CDR3 here is CASSPGGPGYNEQFF. CDR3 in DNA: TGTGCCAGCAGCCCGGGCGGGCCTGGGTACAATGAGCAGTTCTTC.

This clone has just one count. The chain recombines TRBV11-2 with TRBJ2-3; no reliable D call. Trimming took 6 bases from V and 6 from J, leaving 13 bases between them. This CDR3 has 13 residues. Germline V CDR1 and CDR2: SGHAT, FQNNGV. CDR3 region: CASRATLSDTQYF. CDR3 DNA sequence: TGTGCCAGCAGGGCCACATTGTCGGATACGCAGTATTTT.

The chain is built from TRBV9 and TRBJ2-5; unclear D gene. V lost 1 base and J 1 base, leaving 5 bases between the germline ends. The CDR3 contains 13 residues. The V gene's germline CDR1 is SGDLS and CDR2 YYNGEE. CDR3 nucleotide sequence: TGTGCCAGCAGCGTACACAGCCAAGAGACCCAGTACTTC. Its protein product is CASSVHSQETQYF.

The chain couples TRBV27 to TRBJ1-5; possibly TRBD1 for D (5 bases). Germline CDR1 and CDR2: MNHEY and SMNVEV (reference sequence). V lost 5 bases and J 0 bases, leaving 17 bases between the germline ends. This CDR3 spans 17 amino acids. The CDR3 sequence: CASSAGPEINSNQPQHF. The CDR3 DNA is TGTGCCAGCAGTGCGGGGCCAGAAATTAATAGCAATCAGCCCCAGCATTTT.

The V call is TRBV5-6, the J call TRBJ2-2; TRBD2 matches at 11 bases. After removal of 3 bases from V and 1 base from J, the junction contained 8 bases not matched to a gene. This CDR3 is built from 18 residues. The germline gives CDR1 SGHDT, CDR2 YYEEEE. In DNA, the CDR3 is TGTGCCAGCAGCTCGGGACTAGCGGCTAACGAGAACACCGGGGAGCTGTTTTTT. This sequence encodes CASSSGLAANENTGELFF.

This sequence joins TRBV5-6 and TRBJ1-5, with TRBD1 matching over 8 bases. Trimming at V came to 3 bases and at J to 7 bases, leaving 15 bases not matched to a gene. Germline V gene lookup returns CDR1 SGHDT and CDR2 YYEEEE. The length of the CDR3 is 17 residues. The CDR3 nucleotides are TGTGCCAGCAGCTACCGGTTGGCAGGGGGCACAAAGCAGCCCCAGCATTTT. This encodes CASSYRLAGGTKQPQHF.

The V and J genes are TRBV6-5 and TRBJ2-7, with TRBD2 matching over 11 bases. Trimming at V came to 6 bases and at J to 4 bases, leaving 5 bases not matched to a gene. Germline-derived CDR1 and CDR2 are MNHEY and SVGAGI. The CDR3 contains 14 residues. CDR3 protein: CASRTTSGEYEQYF. The DNA of the CDR3 is TGTGCCAGCAGAACGACTAGCGGGGAGTACGAGCAGTACTTC.

This sequence joins TRBV10-1 and TRBJ2-2, with a weak D call TRBD1 (6 bases). Germline V gene data show CDR1 as WNHNN and CDR2 as SYGVQD (reference sequence). The CDR3 sequence is 12 residues long. Trimming took 6 bases from V and 8 from J, leaving 10 bases between them. This CDR3 is CASSPQGGELFF. CDR3 in DNA: TGCGCCAGCAGCCCACAGGGTGGGGAGCTGTTTTTT.

This rearrangement joins TRBV18 to TRBJ1-6; TRBD1 matches at 8 bases. CDR1 is KGHSH, CDR2 LQKENI, per germline. The V gene end was trimmed by 5 bases and the J gene end by 13 bases; junction bases not matched to a gene: 13. The CDR3 has 15 residues. CDR3 DNA: TGTGCCAGCTCAGCCGTCCCGGGACAGGTCTCTCCCCTCCACTTT. Protein: CASSAVPGQVSPLHF.

V is TRBV24-1 and J is TRBJ2-1, with TRBD2 matching 11 bases. V dropped 2 bases and J dropped 7; count of bases not matched to a gene: 15. The CDR3 spans 19 residues. The germline V gene encodes CDR1 KGHDR and CDR2 SFDVKD. This CDR3 reads CATSDSTSGRNSYQNEQFF. The CDR3 DNA follows: TGTGCCACCAGTGATTCCACTAGCGGGAGAAACTCCTACCAAAATGAGCAGTTCTTC.

The chain recombines TRBV28 with TRBJ2-3, with a possible D match to TRBD1 (6 bases). Trimming pared 6 bases from V and 3 bases from J, leaving 16 bases between. CDR1 is MDHEN and CDR2 is SYDVKM in the germline V gene. The CDR3 has 15 residues. CDR3: CASSEFGTPTDTQYF. Written as DNA, the CDR3 is TGTGCCAGCAGCGAATTCGGGACACCGACAGATACGCAGTATTTT.